This entry features one T cell receptor beta chain sequence. Its antigen is undetermined. With a much larger clone just one base away, this may be a read error. Breast cancer patients provided tissue from their axillary draining lymph nodes. TCRdb used MiXCR to reprocess the multiplex PCR reads, holding one entry per CDR3 protein. This table holds 130,000 or so distinct CDR3 sequences, less than 25% found once. The data originate from a study of breast tumors, draining lymph nodes, adjacent tissues. Study results and caveats: Tumor TCR diversity was below lymph nodes but above nontumor tissue. The lymph node origin of tumor T cells was framed as consistent with a hypothesis, not demonstrated.

Material for sequencing was axillary lymph node tissue. The TCR was taken from a female donor with breast cancer. Some clones in this sample may be carry-over from other donors' samples.

The CDR3, as DNA: TGTGCCAGCAGCGTAGGCCCCGGGGAGGGCGCCATATATTTT. This codes for CASSVGPGEGAIYF. The rearrangement links TRBV9 to TRBJ1-3, with D hard to call. CDR1 SGDLS and CDR2 YYNGEE come from the germline V gene. Trimming cost V 0 bases and J 11 bases, with 15 bases left between them. The CDR3 has 14 amino acids.